This section outlines one T cell receptor beta chain sequence together with its context. Its antigen is not known. The sample originates from a study of T cell repertoires in cytomegalovirus infection. The overall study: From public TCR beta signatures came an indication of both CMV infection and matching HLA type. General study results and limits: There were carriers of CMV plus the relevant HLA, and cumulative public TCR beta family frequency identified them. Within the response measured ex vivo, HLA-C-restricted CMV-specific TCR beta clonotypes were dominant.

Via MiXCR, TCRdb re-called the reads, giving one row per CDR3 protein. The sample yields around 430,000 distinct CDR3 sequences, roughly 42% seen once. This CDR3 is 13 amino acids long. V was pared by 5 bases and J by 6 bases, with 11 bases between. Germline CDR1 reads LNHDA; CDR2 reads SQIVND (reference sequence). The rearrangement uses TRBV19 and TRBJ1-5; no clear D. The clonotype was recovered from a human donor in good health (CMV status not recorded). Some clones in this sample may be carry-over from other donors' samples. The sample in question was cultured PBMCs, obtained from culture after CMV antigen stimulation. The CDR3 DNA reads as TGTGCCAGTAGTGTGATTGCCGGTCAGCCCCAGCATTTT. This translates into CASSVIAGQPQHF.